The rows below give T cell receptor beta chains drawn from one sample of a study of T-cell reconstitution after alpha-beta-depleted transplantation in children. One entry per CDR3 protein, called by TCRdb with MiXCR from the PCR reads. The data hold 600,000 to 700,000 distinct CDR3 sequences, with about 15% observed a single time. The material sequenced was PBMCs from the stem cell graft donor, taken from the stem cell graft. All receptors derive from a human donor who donated a stem cell graft to a child with acute myeloid leukemia. The CDR3 runs from the conserved cysteine through the conserved F or W. D genes are given only for firm matches. Clone sizes are shown as once, few, many or a size class.

TRBV9	-	many	TRBJ2-1	TGTGCCAGCAGCGTAGCCAGCAAAGAGCAGTTCTTC	CASSVASKEQFF
TRBV20-1	TRBD1	many	TRBJ1-2	TGCAGTGCTACGCTGGAGGGACAGTCTCTCTATGGCTACACCTTC	CSATLEGQSLYGYTF
TRBV20-1	TRBD1	many	TRBJ2-7	TGCAGTGCTAGAGGAGAACAGGGGGCTACCTACGAGCAGTACTTC	CSARGEQGATYEQYF
TRBV6-1	TRBD2	many	TRBJ2-1	TGTGCCAGCAGCGGGGGGGGATTCTACAATGAGCAGTTCTTC	CASSGGGFYNEQFF
TRBV21-1	-	few	TRBJ1-1	TGTGCCAGCAGCCCCCCTGGGGACGGTAACACTGAAGCTTTCTTT	CASSPPGDGNTEAFF
TRBV5-1	TRBD1	few	TRBJ2-1	TGCGCCAGCAGCTCTTGGACAGGGGGCGTCAATGAGCAGTTCTTC	CASSSWTGGVNEQFF
TRBV15	TRBD1	many	TRBJ1-2	TGTGCCACCAGCAGCCAGAACCGGGACAGGGGGGGCTACACCTTC	CATSSQNRDRGGYTF
TRBV6-5	TRBD1	many	TRBJ1-1	TGTGCCAGCAGTTCCAGAAGCCTACAGGGGACCGTGAACACTGAAGCTTTCTTT	CASSSRSLQGTVNTEAFF
TRBV20-1	-	many	TRBJ2-5	TGCAGTGTTAGAGGGCAGCAAGAGACCCAGTACTTC	CSVRGQQETQYF
TRBV7-9	-	few	TRBJ1-5	TGTGCCAGCAGCTTTGGGGGACCGGCCAATCAGCCCCAGCATTTT	CASSFGGPANQPQHF